This T cell receptor (beta chain) came from a study of blood T cell repertoires in COVID-19. Study information: Whether acute or convalescent, the COVID-19 samples came from the United States, Italy and Spain. The analysed material was cDNA or gDNA that came from T cells, B-cell-depleted T cells, or PBMCs.

The germline V gene encodes CDR1 SGHNT and CDR2 YENEEA. V lost 1 base, J lost 4 bases, and 3 bases stayed unmatched. The CDR3 is made up of 15 amino acids. In the original processing: Reference gene primer amplification gave estimated nucleated cell counts. The data were produced by immunoSEQ multiplex PCR, yet TCRdb's version contains in-frame clones alone and is incomplete. V and J calls and clone size come straight from that table; D and trimming were deduced from the DNA. The sample shows 150,000 to 200,000 clones, approximately 84% of them seen only once. The sequenced material came from peripheral blood. This sequence joins TRBV11-3 and TRBJ2-1, with TRBD2 matching 8 bases. This sequence was found in a human donor with acute or convalescent COVID-19. The donor label of this sample is uncertain. Here the CDR3 reads CASSLALAGYNEQFF. CDR3 DNA: TGTGCCAGCAGCTTAGCGCTAGCGGGTTACAATGAGCAGTTCTTC.